This entry concerns a single TCR beta chain. Assay: immunoSEQ multiplex PCR; the TCRdb copy retains only in-frame clones and omits some. The table has 15,000 to 20,000 clones, roughly 36% seen once; the top ten hold about 2%. The data are from a study of graft-versus-host responses after intestinal transplantation. About the research overall: Uniformly, recipients were administered anti-thymocyte globulin induction with subsequent tacrolimus and steroids for about 3 years. Overall study results and limits: High graft-versus-host to host-versus-graft T cell clonal ratios marked allografts of patients with graft-donor macrochimerism.

The reaction was completed, and proliferating CFSE-low CD3+CD4+ and CD3+CD8+ responders were then sorted. Material: alloreactive CD4+ T cells from a mixed lymphocyte reaction culture, obtained before transplantation. As to subset: CFSE-low proliferating T cells sorted from roughly 6-day pre-transplant mixed lymphocyte reaction (GvH or HvG direction). The TCR comes from a human patient who was an organ donor for intestinal transplantation.

CDR3 sequence reads: CASSLYGWVTEAFF. The CDR3 coding sequence is TGTGCCAGCAGCTTGTACGGGTGGGTCACTGAAGCTTTCTTT. The V call is TRBV7-2, the J call TRBJ1-1; D call uncertain. The CDR3 is 14 residues long. Germline loops: CDR1 SGHTA, CDR2 FQGNSA. V lost 3 bases and J 4 bases, leaving 12 bases between the germline ends.